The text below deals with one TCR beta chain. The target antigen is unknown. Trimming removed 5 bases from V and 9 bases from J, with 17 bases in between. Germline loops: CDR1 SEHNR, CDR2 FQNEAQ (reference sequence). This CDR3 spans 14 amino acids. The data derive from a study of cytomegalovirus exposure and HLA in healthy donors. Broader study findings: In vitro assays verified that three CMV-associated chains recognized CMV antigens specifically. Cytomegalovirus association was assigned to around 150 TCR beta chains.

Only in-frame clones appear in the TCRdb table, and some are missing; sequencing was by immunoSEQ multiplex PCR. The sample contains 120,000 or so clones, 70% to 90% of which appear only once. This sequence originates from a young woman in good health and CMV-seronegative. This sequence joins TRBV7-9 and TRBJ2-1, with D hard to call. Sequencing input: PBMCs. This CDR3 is CASSPLGLAGEQFF. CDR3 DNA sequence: TGTGCCAGCAGCCCCCTAGGTTTAGCTGGTGAGCAGTTCTTC.